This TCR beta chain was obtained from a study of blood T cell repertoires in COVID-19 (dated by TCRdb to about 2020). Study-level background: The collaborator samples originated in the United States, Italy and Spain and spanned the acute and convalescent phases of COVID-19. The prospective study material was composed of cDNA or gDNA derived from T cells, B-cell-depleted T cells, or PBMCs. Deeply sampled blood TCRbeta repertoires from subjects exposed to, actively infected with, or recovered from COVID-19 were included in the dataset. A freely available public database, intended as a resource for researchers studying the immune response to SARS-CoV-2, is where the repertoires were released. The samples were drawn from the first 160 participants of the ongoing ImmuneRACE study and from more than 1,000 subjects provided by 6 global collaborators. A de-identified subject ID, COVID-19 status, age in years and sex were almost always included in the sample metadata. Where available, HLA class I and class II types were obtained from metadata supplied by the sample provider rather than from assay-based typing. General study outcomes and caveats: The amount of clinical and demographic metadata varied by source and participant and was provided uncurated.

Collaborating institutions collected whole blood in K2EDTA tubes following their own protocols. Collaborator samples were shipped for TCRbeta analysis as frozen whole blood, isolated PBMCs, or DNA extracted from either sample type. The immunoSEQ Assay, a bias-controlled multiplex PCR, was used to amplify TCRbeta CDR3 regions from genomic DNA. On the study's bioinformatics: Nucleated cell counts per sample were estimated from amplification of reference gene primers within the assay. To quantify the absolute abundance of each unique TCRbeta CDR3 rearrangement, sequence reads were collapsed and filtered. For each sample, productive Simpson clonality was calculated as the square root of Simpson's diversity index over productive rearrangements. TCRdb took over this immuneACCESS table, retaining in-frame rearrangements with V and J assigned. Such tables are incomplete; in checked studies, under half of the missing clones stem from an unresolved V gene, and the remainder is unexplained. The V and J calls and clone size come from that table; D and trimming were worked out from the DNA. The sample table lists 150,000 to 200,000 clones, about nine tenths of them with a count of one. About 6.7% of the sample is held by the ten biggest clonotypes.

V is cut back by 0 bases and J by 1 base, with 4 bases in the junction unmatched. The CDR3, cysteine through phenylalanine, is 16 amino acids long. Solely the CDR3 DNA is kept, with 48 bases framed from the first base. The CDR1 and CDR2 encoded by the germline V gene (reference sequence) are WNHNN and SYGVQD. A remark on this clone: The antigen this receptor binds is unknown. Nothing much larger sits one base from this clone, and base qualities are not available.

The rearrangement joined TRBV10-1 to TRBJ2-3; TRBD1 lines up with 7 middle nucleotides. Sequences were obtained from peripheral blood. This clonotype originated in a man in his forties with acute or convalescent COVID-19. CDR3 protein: CASSESRQGGTDTQYF. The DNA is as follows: TGCGCCAGCAGTGAGTCGAGACAGGGAGGCACAGATACGCAGTATTTT.